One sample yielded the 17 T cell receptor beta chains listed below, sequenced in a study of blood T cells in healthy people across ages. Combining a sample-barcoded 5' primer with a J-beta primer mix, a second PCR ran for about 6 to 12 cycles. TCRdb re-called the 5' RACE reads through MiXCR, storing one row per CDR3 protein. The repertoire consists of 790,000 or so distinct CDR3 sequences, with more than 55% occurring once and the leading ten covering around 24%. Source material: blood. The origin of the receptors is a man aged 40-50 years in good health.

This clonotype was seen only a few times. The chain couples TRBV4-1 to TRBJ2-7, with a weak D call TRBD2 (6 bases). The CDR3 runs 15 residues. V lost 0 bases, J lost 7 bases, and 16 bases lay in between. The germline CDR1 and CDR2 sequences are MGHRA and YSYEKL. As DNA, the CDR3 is TGCGCCAGCAGCCAAGATACGGGAGAAGTGAGGGAGCAGTACTTC. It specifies CASSQDTGEVREQYF.

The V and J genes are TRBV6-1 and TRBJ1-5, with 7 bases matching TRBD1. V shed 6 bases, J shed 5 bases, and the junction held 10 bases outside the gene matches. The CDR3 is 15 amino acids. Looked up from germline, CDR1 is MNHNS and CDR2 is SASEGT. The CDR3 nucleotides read TGTGCCAGCAGATGGGACAGAGACTCGTATCAGCCCCAGCATTTT. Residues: CASRWDRDSYQPQHF.

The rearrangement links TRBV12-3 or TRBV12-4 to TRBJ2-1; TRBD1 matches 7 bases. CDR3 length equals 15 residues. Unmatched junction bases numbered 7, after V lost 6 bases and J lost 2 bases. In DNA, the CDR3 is TGTGCCAGCAGCCATCGACAGGGTGCCTACAATGAGCAGTTCTTC. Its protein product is CASSHRQGAYNEQFF.

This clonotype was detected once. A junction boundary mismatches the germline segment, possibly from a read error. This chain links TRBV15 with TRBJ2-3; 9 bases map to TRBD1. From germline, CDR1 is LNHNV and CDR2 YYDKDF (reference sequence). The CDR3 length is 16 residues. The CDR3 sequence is CATSNSQRDRADMQYF. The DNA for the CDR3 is TGTGCCACCAGTAACTCACAACGGGACAGGGCAGATATGCAGTATTTT.

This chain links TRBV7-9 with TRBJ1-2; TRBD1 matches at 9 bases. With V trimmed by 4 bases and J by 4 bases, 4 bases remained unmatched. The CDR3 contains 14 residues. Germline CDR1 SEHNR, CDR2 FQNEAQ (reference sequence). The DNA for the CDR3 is TGTGCCAGCAGCTCACAGGGGGCTTTCTATGGCTACACCTTC. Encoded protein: CASSSQGAFYGYTF.

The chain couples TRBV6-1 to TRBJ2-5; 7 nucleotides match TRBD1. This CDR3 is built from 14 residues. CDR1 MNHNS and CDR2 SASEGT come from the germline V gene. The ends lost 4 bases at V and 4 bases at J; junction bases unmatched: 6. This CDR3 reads CASSGGQRGETQYF. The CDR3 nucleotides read TGTGCCAGCAGTGGGGGACAGAGGGGAGAGACCCAGTACTTC.

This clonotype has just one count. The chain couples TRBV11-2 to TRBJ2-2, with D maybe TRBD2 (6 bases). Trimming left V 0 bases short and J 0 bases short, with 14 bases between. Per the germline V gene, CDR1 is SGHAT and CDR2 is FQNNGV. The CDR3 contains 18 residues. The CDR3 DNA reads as TGTGCCAGCAGCTTAGATTTTCGGGACTTAACGAACACCGGGGAGCTGTTTTTT. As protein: CASSLDFRDLTNTGELFF.

The CDR3 nucleotides read TGCGCCAGCAGCTTGGGCAGCCCCGGCGAGACCCAGTACTTC. Translated: CASSLGSPGETQYF. The chain is built from TRBV5-1 and TRBJ2-5; D remains unclear. Germline CDR1 SGHRS, CDR2 YFSETQ. Trimming cost V 0 bases and J 5 bases, with 11 bases left between them. The CDR3 consists of 14 residues.

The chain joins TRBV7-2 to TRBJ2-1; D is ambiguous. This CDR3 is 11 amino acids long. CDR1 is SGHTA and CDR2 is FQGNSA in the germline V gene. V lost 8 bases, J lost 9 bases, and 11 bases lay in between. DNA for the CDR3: TGTGCCAGCGCTTATGGGGTTGAGCAGTTCTTC. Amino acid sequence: CASAYGVEQFF.

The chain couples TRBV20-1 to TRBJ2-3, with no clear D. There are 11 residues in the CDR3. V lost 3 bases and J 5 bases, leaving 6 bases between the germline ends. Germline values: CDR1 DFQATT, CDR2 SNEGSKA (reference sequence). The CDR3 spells CSASMGDTQYF. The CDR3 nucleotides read TGCAGTGCTAGTATGGGAGATACGCAGTATTTT.

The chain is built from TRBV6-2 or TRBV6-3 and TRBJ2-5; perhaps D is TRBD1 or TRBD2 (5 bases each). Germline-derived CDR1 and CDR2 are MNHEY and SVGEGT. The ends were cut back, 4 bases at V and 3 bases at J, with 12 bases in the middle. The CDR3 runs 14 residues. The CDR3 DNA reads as TGTGCCAGCAGTTCCGGGACGGCGAAAGAGACCCAGTACTTC. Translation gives CASSSGTAKETQYF.

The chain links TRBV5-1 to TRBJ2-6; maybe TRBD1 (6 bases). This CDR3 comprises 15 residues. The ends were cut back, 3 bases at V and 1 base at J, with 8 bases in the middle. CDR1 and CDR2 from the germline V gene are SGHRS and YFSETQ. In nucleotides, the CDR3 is TGCGCCAGCAGCTCAGGACAGTCTGGGGCCAACGTCCTGACTTTC. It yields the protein CASSSGQSGANVLTF. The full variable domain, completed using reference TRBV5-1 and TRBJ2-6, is KAGVTQTPRYLIKTRGQQVTLSCSPISGHRSVSWYQQTPGQGLQFLFEYFSETQRNKGNFPGRFSGRQFSNSRSEMNVSTLELGDSALYLCASSSGQSGANVLTFGAGSRLTVL.

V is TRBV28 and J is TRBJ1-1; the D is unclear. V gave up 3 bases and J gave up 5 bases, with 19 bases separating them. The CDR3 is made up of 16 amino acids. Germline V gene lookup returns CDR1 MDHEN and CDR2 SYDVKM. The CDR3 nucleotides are TGTGCCAGCAGTTTCTTGTCCCATCAGGAGGAGACTGAAGCTTTCTTT. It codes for CASSFLSHQEETEAFF.

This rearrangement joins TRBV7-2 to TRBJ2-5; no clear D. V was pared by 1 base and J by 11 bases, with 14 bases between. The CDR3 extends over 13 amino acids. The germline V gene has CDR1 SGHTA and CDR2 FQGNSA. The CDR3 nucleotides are TGTGCCAGCAGCTTAGAGGGCGCAAATGAGCAGTACTTC. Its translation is CASSLEGANEQYF.

The CDR3, as DNA: TGTGCCAGCAGCTTAGATCATGGGGGCCTCGATGAGCAGTTCTTC. Amino acids: CASSLDHGGLDEQFF. The chain has TRBV11-2 and TRBJ2-1, with D perhaps matching TRBD1 (6 bases). The CDR3 covers 15 residues. Germline V lookup: CDR1 SGHAT, CDR2 FQNNGV. V lost 0 bases and J lost 8, with 14 bases in between.

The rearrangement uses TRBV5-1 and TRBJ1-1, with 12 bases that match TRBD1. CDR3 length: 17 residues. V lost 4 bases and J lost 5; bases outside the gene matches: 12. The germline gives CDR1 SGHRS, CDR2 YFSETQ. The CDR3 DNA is TGCGCCAGCAGCGGGGGACAGGGGGCGAGTTTATGGACTGAAGCTTTCTTT. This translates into CASSGGQGASLWTEAFF.

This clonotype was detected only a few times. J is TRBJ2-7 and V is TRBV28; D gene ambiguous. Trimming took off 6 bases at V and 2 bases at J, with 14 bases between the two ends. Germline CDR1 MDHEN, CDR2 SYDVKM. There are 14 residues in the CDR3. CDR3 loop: CASRRRLRTYEQYF. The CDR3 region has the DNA TGTGCCAGCAGGCGAAGACTGAGAACCTACGAGCAGTACTTC.